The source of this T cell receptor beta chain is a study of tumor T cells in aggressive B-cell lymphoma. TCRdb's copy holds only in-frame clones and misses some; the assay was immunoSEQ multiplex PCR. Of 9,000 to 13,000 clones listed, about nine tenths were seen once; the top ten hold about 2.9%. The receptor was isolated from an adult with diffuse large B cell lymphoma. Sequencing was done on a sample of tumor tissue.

CDR3 nucleotides: TGTGCCAGCAGCTCCGGCGGGACAGCTGCAACTAATGAAAAACTGTTTTTT. It translates to CASSSGGTAATNEKLFF. V is TRBV5-4 and J is TRBJ1-4; 7 bases are shared with TRBD1. CDR1 is SGHNT, CDR2 YYREEE, per germline (reference sequence). The CDR3 is made up of 17 amino acids. The V gene end was trimmed by 3 bases and the J gene end by 0 bases; junction bases not matched to a gene: 8.